The following is a T cell receptor beta chain sequence with its context. Its matching antigen is unknown. Constant-segment-primed 5'RACE gave TCR alpha and TCR beta cDNA libraries with sample barcodes and UMIs. MiXCR, run by TCRdb on the 5' RACE reads, gives a single entry per CDR3 protein. The table has 90,000 to 120,000 distinct CDR3 sequences, 13% to 15% seen once. These data are taken from a study of T-cell memory formation after mild COVID-19. Regarding the study as a whole: Nothing confirmed that second-wave clones peaking on day 37 were specific for SARS-CoV-2. Clones contracting day 15 to 85 were balanced CD4/CD8; later expanders leaned CD4+. That cross-reactive memory joined was suggested by some responding clones appearing in pre-infection memory.

The sequenced sample consisted of PBMCs or a T cell subset sorted from them (not recorded which). The source of this sequence is a man younger than 30 who had mild COVID-19 (a few samples of this study predate the infection). Cell type and time point are not known.

For the CDR3, the DNA is TGTGCCAGCAGTGCGTCTATAAAGGGGGAGCAGTACTTC. It yields the protein CASSASIKGEQYF. The chain uses TRBV6-4 and TRBJ2-7, with TRBD1 as a possible D gene (5 bases). CDR1 is MRHNA and CDR2 is SNTAGT in the germline V gene. The CDR3 spans 13 residues. The V and J ends lost 4 bases and 7 bases respectively, with 14 bases between them.